The 15 T cell receptor beta chains below all came from one sample that was sequenced in a study of persistence of HIV-infected CD4 T cells. The immunoSEQ assay was version 4, run in survey mode. Method: immunoSEQ multiplex PCR; TCRdb's copy keeps in-frame clones and lacks some. This sample has approximately 44,000 clones; 89% occur once, and the top ten carry just over 1%. Anti-CD3/anti-CD28 beads served as a nonspecific positive control stimulus. Responding CD4+ T cells were sorted by upregulation of both CD40 ligand and CD69. The antigens these receptors bind are not known. The sequencing here drew on CD4+ T cells sorted from PBMCs after approximately 19-hour stimulation, taken from a patient who received antiretroviral therapy. The receptors were sampled from an adult man with HIV who was CMV-seropositive.

The gene calls are TRBV5-1 and TRBJ2-5; D is possibly TRBD1 (6 bases). V dropped 2 bases and J dropped 1 base, with 9 bases sitting between them. Per germline, CDR1 SGHRS and CDR2 YFSETQ. The CDR3 length is 14 residues. CDR3 region: CASSLGQLQETQYF. In DNA form, the CDR3 reads TGCGCCAGCAGCTTAGGACAGCTCCAAGAGACCCAGTACTTC.

The V and J genes are TRBV2 and TRBJ2-2, with D tentatively TRBD2 (6 bases). V lost 6 bases, J lost 5 bases, and 13 bases lay in between. Per germline, CDR1 SNHLY and CDR2 FYNNEI. The CDR3 sequence is 14 residues long. The CDR3 DNA reads as TGTGCCAGCAGGGGGGAAGGGAGGACCGGGGAGCTGTTTTTT. Amino acids: CASRGEGRTGELFF. The full variable domain, completed using reference TRBV2 and TRBJ2-2, is EPEVTQTPSHQVTQMGQEVILRCVPISNHLYFYWYRQILGQKVEFLVSFYNNEISEKSEIFDDQFSVERPDGSNFTLKIRSTKLEDSAMYFCASRGEGRTGELFFGEGSRLTVL.

The chain employs TRBV3-1 (or the pseudogene TRBV3-2) and TRBJ1-3, with D unclear. The CDR3 is 16 residues long. Trimming left V 1 base short and J 2 bases short, with 12 bases between. From germline, CDR1 is LGHDT and CDR2 YNNKEL (reference sequence). The DNA for the CDR3 is TGTGCCAGCAGCCAAGTGCCCGGTGGGCCTGGAAACACCATATATTTT. Encoded protein: CASSQVPGGPGNTIYF.

The chain couples TRBV19 to TRBJ1-3; no definite D call. Trimming cost V 1 base and J 4 bases, with 11 bases left between them. CDR3 size: 15 residues. The germline V gene encodes CDR1 LNHDA and CDR2 SQIVND (reference sequence). The CDR3 sequence is CASSIGGRRGNTIYF. As DNA, the CDR3 is TGTGCCAGTAGTATAGGAGGTCGGAGGGGAAACACCATATATTTT.

This clone was seen once. CDR3 nucleotide sequence: TGTGCCAGCAGCCAGCGGACCAGGCGCTACGAGCAGTACTTC. Translated: CASSQRTRRYEQYF. The chain joins TRBV5-8 to TRBJ2-7, with D possibly TRBD2 on 5 matching bases. Germline CDR1 reads SGHTS; CDR2 reads YDEGEE. V lost 4 bases and J lost 3, with 14 bases in between. The CDR3 spans 14 residues.

The chain has TRBV9 and TRBJ2-3, with 10 bases that match TRBD2. Germline CDR1 reads SGDLS; CDR2 reads YYNGEE. The CDR3 covers 14 residues. The V gene end was trimmed by 4 bases and the J gene end by 6 bases; junction bases not matched to a gene: 5. The CDR3 nucleotides read TGTGCCAGCAGCACCCAGCGGGGGGGTGATACGCAGTATTTT. Amino acid sequence: CASSTQRGGDTQYF.

There are a few counts of this clone. The chain employs TRBV19 and TRBJ2-1, with D maybe TRBD2 (5 bases). The CDR3 consists of 14 residues. CDR1 and CDR2 from the germline V gene are LNHDA and SQIVND (reference sequence). Trimming pared 5 bases from V and 4 bases from J, leaving 12 bases between. The DNA of the CDR3 is TGTGCCAGTAGTCCCCCGGGCGGGTACAATGAGCAGTTCTTC. Protein product: CASSPPGGYNEQFF.

V and J are TRBV5-4 and TRBJ2-1, with 12 bases lining up with TRBD2. V trimming: 4 bases; J trimming: 8 bases; junction bases outside the gene matches: 4. This CDR3 has 14 amino acids. The germline CDR1 and CDR2 sequences are SGHNT and YYREEE (reference sequence). CDR3 bases: TGTGCCAGCAGCCTAGCGGGGGGGCCCGATGAGCAGTTCTTC. This encodes CASSLAGGPDEQFF.

The chain is built from TRBV18 and TRBJ2-4; D possibly corresponds to TRBD2 (6 bases). The CDR3 has 14 amino acids. The ends were cut back, 0 bases at V and 6 bases at J, with 9 bases in the middle. Germline lookup yields CDR1 KGHSH and CDR2 LQKENI. The CDR3 DNA sequence: TGTGCCAGCTCACCACCCTGGAGGGGAAACATTCAGTACTTC. Translation gives CASSPPWRGNIQYF.

This clone was found a few times. The chain is built from TRBV5-5 and TRBJ1-2; D remains unclear. Germline CDR1 reads SGHKS; CDR2 reads YYEKEE (reference sequence). V lost 4 bases to trimming and J lost 1 base, with 17 bases between them. CDR3 length equals 16 residues. CDR3 in amino acids: CASSRDPDAFNYGYTF. The CDR3 coding sequence is TGTGCCAGCAGCCGGGATCCTGACGCATTTAACTATGGCTACACCTTC. The variable domain in full, completed from reference TRBV5-5 and TRBJ1-2, reads DAGVTQSPTHLIKTRGQQVTLRCSPISGHKSVSWYQQVLGQGPQFIFQYYEKEERGRGNFPDRFSARQFPNYSSELNVNALLLGDSALYLCASSRDPDAFNYGYTFGSGTRLTVV.

V and J are TRBV5-1 and TRBJ1-1, with 7 bases aligning to TRBD1. The CDR3 covers 16 residues. V shed 0 bases and J 1 base; nucleotides not matched to a gene: 6. From germline, CDR1 is SGHRS and CDR2 YFSETQ. The CDR3 coding sequence is TGCGCCAGCAGCTTGGTCGCCGGACAGGCGAACACTGAAGCTTTCTTT. It is translated as CASSLVAGQANTEAFF.

The chain recombines TRBV12-3 or TRBV12-4 with TRBJ1-3; D is undetermined. The V and J ends lost 6 bases and 9 bases respectively, with 12 bases between them. The CDR3 consists of 12 residues. As DNA, the CDR3 is TGTGCCAGCAGCCAAGGGTCGAGCACCATATATTTT. Translation gives CASSQGSSTIYF.

This chain joins TRBV7-6 and TRBJ1-4; D may be TRBD1 (6 bases). From germline, CDR1 is SGHVS and CDR2 FNYEAQ. The V end was cut by 5 bases, the J end by 3 bases, with 10 bases between. This CDR3 contains 14 residues. The CDR3 here is CASSRGQPNEKLFF. CDR3 bases: TGTGCCAGCAGCCGTGGACAGCCTAATGAAAAACTGTTTTTT. Filled out from reference TRBV7-6 and TRBJ1-4, the complete variable domain reads GAGVSQSPRYKVTKRGQDVALRCDPISGHVSLYWYRQALGQGPEFLTYFNYEAQQDKSGLPNDRFSAERPEGSISTLTIQRTEQRDSAMYRCASSRGQPNEKLFFGSGTQLSVL.

CDR3 DNA sequence: TGTGCCAGCAGTGAAGGGCGGTTCAATCAGCCCCAGCATTTT. Amino acid sequence: CASSEGRFNQPQHF. The chain joins TRBV2 to TRBJ1-5; D remains unclear. The CDR3 covers 14 residues. Germline V gives CDR1 SNHLY, CDR2 FYNNEI. V was cut by 1 base and J by 3 bases, with 7 bases left in between. Drawing the rest from reference TRBV2 and TRBJ1-5, the complete variable domain is EPEVTQTPSHQVTQMGQEVILRCVPISNHLYFYWYRQILGQKVEFLVSFYNNEISEKSEIFDDQFSVERPDGSNFTLKIRSTKLEDSAMYFCASSEGRFNQPQHFGDGTRLSIL.

This chain joins TRBV3-1 (or the pseudogene TRBV3-2) and TRBJ2-2, with 11 positions matching TRBD1. J lost 5 bases, V lost 3 bases, and 11 bases had no gene match. This CDR3 has 18 amino acids. Germline CDR1 is LGHDT and CDR2 is YNNKEL (reference sequence). CDR3 nucleotides: TGTGCCAGCAGCCAGGGGACAGGGGGAGGATTTAGGACCGGGGAGCTGTTTTTT. It translates to CASSQGTGGGFRTGELFF.